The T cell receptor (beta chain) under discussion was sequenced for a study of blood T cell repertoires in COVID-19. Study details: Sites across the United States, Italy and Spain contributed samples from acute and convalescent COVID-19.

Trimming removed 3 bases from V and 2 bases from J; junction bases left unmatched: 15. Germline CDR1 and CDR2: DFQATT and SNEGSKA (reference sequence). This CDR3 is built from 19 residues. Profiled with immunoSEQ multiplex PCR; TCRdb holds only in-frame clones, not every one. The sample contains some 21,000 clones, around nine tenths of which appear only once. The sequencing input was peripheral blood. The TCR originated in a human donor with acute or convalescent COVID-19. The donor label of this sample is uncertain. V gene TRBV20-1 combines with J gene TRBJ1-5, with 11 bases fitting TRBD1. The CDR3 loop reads CSASFPGQGAGLGNQPQHF. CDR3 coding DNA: TGCAGTGCTAGTTTCCCCGGACAGGGGGCAGGATTGGGCAATCAGCCCCAGCATTTT.